This T cell receptor (beta chain) was found in a study of T cell changes during pregnancy in multiple sclerosis. Using immunoSEQ multiplex PCR, the repertoire was profiled, and TCRdb retains in-frame clones only, with some absent. The sample gives some 28,000 clones, about 90% of which show up once; more than 5.5% is in the top ten. The germline CDR1 and CDR2 sequences are MDHEN and SYDVKM. This CDR3 comprises 15 residues. Trimming cost V 6 bases and J 1 base; bases outside gene matches: 7. The sequencing here drew on CD8+ T cells from peripheral blood mononuclear cells, taken before pregnancy. The V gene is TRBV28, the J gene TRBJ2-3; 7 nucleotides match TRBD2. The clonotype comes from a female donor with multiple sclerosis, enrolled in a pregnancy study. CDR3 sequence: CASSARESGTDTQYF. The CDR3 DNA follows: TGTGCCAGCAGCGCGCGGGAGTCAGGCACAGATACGCAGTATTTT.